Shown below are 19 T cell receptor beta chains from a single sample sequenced in a study of technical replicates of blood from a handful of donors. The assay was immunoSEQ multiplex PCR, and TCRdb's table has in-frame clones only and misses some. The sample lists approximately 70,000 clones, 91% occurring once. The sequenced sample was T cells isolated from PBMCs. The source of these receptors is a human donor in good health. Some clones in this sample may be carry-over from other donors' samples.

The chain recombines TRBV4-1 with TRBJ2-2; D is perhaps TRBD2 (5 bases). V dropped 7 bases and J dropped 4 bases, with 16 bases sitting between them. The CDR3 totals 15 residues. Germline V gene sequence: CDR1 MGHRA, CDR2 YSYEKL. CDR3 sequence reads: CASTQVLRATGELFF. CDR3 bases: TGCGCCAGCACCCAGGTCCTGCGGGCCACCGGGGAGCTGTTTTTT.

V usage is TRBV30 and J usage is TRBJ1-5; no firm D call. Trimming removed 2 bases at V and 4 bases at J, with 6 bases between. Germline assignment: CDR1 GTSNPN and CDR2 SVGIG (reference sequence). The CDR3 loop spans 12 amino acids. Here the CDR3 DNA reads TGTGCCTGGAGTCGGGAAAATCAGCCCCAGCATTTT. Its translation is CAWSRENQPQHF.

V is TRBV2 and J is TRBJ1-2, with a possible D match to TRBD1 (5 bases). The ends were cut back, 1 base at V and 4 bases at J, with 13 bases in the middle. Germline V gives CDR1 SNHLY, CDR2 FYNNEI. The CDR3 is 15 residues long. The CDR3 sequence: CASSEGGQGIYGYTF. CDR3 sequence (DNA): TGTGCCAGCAGTGAAGGAGGTCAGGGAATCTATGGCTACACCTTC. The variable domain in full, with the rest retrieved from reference TRBV2 and TRBJ1-2, is EPEVTQTPSHQVTQMGQEVILRCVPISNHLYFYWYRQILGQKVEFLVSFYNNEISEKSEIFDDQFSVERPDGSNFTLKIRSTKLEDSAMYFCASSEGGQGIYGYTFGSGTRLTVV.

CDR3 DNA sequence: TGCAGCGTTGGGTCTGGACAGGGGTACGAGCAGTACTTC. Its translation: CSVGSGQGYEQYF. The V and J genes are TRBV29-1 and TRBJ2-7, with TRBD1 identical over 9 bases. J was trimmed by 4 bases and V by 4 bases; bases with no gene match: 5. Germline CDR1 reads SQVTM; CDR2 reads ANQGSEA. The CDR3 contains 13 residues.

The chain combines TRBV5-1 with TRBJ2-3; D gene uncertain. The CDR3 length is 11 residues. CDR1 and CDR2 (germline): SGHRS, YFSETQ. Trimming left V 0 bases short and J 8 bases short, with 4 bases between. DNA for the CDR3: TGCGCCAGCAGCTTGGATAGTACGCAGTATTTT. It yields the protein CASSLDSTQYF.

The chain combines TRBV28 with TRBJ2-7; possibly TRBD2 for D (5 bases). The CDR3 runs 14 residues. Germline V gives CDR1 MDHEN, CDR2 SYDVKM. V was trimmed by 8 bases and J by 0 bases, leaving 14 bases between them. The DNA for the CDR3 is TGTGCCAGCGCCTTTAGCGACCTCTCCTACGAGCAGTACTTC. As protein: CASAFSDLSYEQYF.

The CDR3 is CASSEVLASGRIGNTYEQYF. The CDR3 DNA reads as TGCGCCAGCAGTGAGGTATTAGCTAGCGGGAGAATTGGCAACACCTACGAGCAGTACTTC. The rearrangement uses TRBV10-1 and TRBJ2-7, with TRBD2 matching 10 bases. V trimming: 2 bases; J trimming: 2 bases; junction bases outside the gene matches: 18. The germline V gene encodes CDR1 WNHNN and CDR2 SYGVQD (reference sequence). This CDR3 has 20 amino acids.

The CDR3 spells CASSLRPGTSDYNEQFF. CDR3 nucleotides: TGTGCCAGCAGTCTTAGGCCCGGGACTAGCGACTACAATGAGCAGTTCTTC. This chain links TRBV27 with TRBJ2-1; 10 positions match TRBD2. Trimming at V came to 5 bases and at J to 3 bases, leaving 10 bases not matched to a gene. There are 17 residues in the CDR3. CDR1 MNHEY and CDR2 SMNVEV come from the germline V gene (reference sequence).

This chain links TRBV5-1 with TRBJ2-1; D might be TRBD1 (5 bases). The ends were cut back, 0 bases at V and 5 bases at J, with 6 bases in the middle. Germline CDR1 is SGHRS and CDR2 is YFSETQ. CDR3 length: 13 residues. The CDR3: CASSLARDNEQFF. CDR3 nucleotide sequence: TGCGCCAGCAGCTTGGCCAGGGACAATGAGCAGTTCTTC.

The chain uses TRBV29-1 and TRBJ1-2; 7 nucleotides line up with TRBD1. The germline V gene encodes CDR1 SQVTM and CDR2 ANQGSEA. Losses at the gene ends were 3 bases for V and 0 bases for J; bases not matched to a gene: 4. This CDR3 comprises 14 residues. The CDR3 DNA follows: TGCAGCGTTGAGGGCAGGGGGACTAACTATGGCTACACCTTC. Translated, it gives CSVEGRGTNYGYTF.

The CDR3 nucleotides are TGTGCCAGCAGCCAACCGGGACAGGGGGTCGGAAATGAGCAGTTCTTC. Its protein product is CASSQPGQGVGNEQFF. V and J are TRBV4-2 and TRBJ2-1; 11 bases agree with TRBD1. Germline-derived CDR1 and CDR2 are LGHNA and YNFKEQ. The CDR3 has 16 residues. J was trimmed by 7 bases and V by 2 bases; bases with no gene match: 7.

J is TRBJ1-5 and V is TRBV23-1; TRBD1 matches 11 bases. TRBV23-1 is known as an ORF, though its function is uncertain. J gave up 5 bases and V 3 bases, and 12 bases lay outside the gene matches. The CDR3 loop spans 18 amino acids. The CDR3 region is CASSQRNGQGAKDQPQHF. CDR3 nucleotides: TGCGCCAGCAGTCAGCGAAATGGACAGGGGGCGAAGGATCAGCCCCAGCATTTT.

The chain employs TRBV4-1 and TRBJ1-5, with D uncertain. The germline CDR1 and CDR2 sequences are MGHRA and YSYEKL. The ends were cut back, 0 bases at V and 7 bases at J, with 13 bases in the middle. The CDR3 has 15 amino acids. This CDR3 is CASSQDSGDRQPQHF. As DNA, the CDR3 is TGCGCCAGCAGCCAAGATAGCGGGGATAGGCAGCCCCAGCATTTT.

The V and J genes are TRBV7-9 and TRBJ2-7, with TRBD2 matching 7 bases. The CDR3 runs 15 residues. Germline V gives CDR1 SEHNR, CDR2 FQNEAQ (reference sequence). V was pared by 4 bases and J by 2 bases, with 8 bases of the junction left unmatched. The DNA for the CDR3 is TGTGCCAGCAGCTCGTTTAATGCGGGGGCCTACGAGCAGTACTTC. Protein: CASSSFNAGAYEQYF.

The chain recombines TRBV5-1 with TRBJ2-3; D gene unclear. In germline, CDR1 is SGHRS, CDR2 YFSETQ. Trimming left V 1 base short and J 4 bases short, with 4 bases between. The CDR3 is made up of 12 amino acids. The DNA of the CDR3 is TGCGCCAGCAGCTTGCCCGCAGATACGCAGTATTTT. Encoded protein: CASSLPADTQYF.

The chain couples TRBV14 to TRBJ1-1, with D possibly matching TRBD1 (6 bases). Trimming removed 5 bases from V and 4 bases from J, with 14 bases in between. Germline V gene sequence: CDR1 SGHDN, CDR2 FVKESK. The CDR3 is 14 amino acids. The CDR3 is CASSYHRAGTEAFF. The CDR3 DNA reads as TGTGCCAGCAGCTACCACAGGGCGGGCACTGAAGCTTTCTTT.

The chain links TRBV7-8 to TRBJ2-1; TRBD1 might be the D (6 bases). Germline V gene sequence: CDR1 SGHVS, CDR2 FQNEAQ. This CDR3 region has 15 residues. The V and J ends lost 2 bases and 7 bases respectively, with 15 bases between them. CDR3 coding DNA: TGTGCCAGCAGCTTAAGACTACAGGGAGTAAATGAGCAGTTCTTC. It codes for CASSLRLQGVNEQFF.

The gene calls are TRBV5-1 and TRBJ2-7; perhaps TRBD2 as D (6 bases). CDR3 size: 13 residues. With 0 bases removed from V and 5 bases from J, the gap between germline ends came to 9 bases. The V gene's germline CDR1 is SGHRS and CDR2 YFSETQ. The CDR3 nucleotides read TGCGCCAGCAGCTTGGGCGGGGTAAACGAGCAGTACTTC. This gives the protein CASSLGGVNEQYF.

This clone appeared once. This chain uses TRBV6-5 with TRBJ2-3; D remains unclear. The germline CDR1 and CDR2 sequences are MNHEY and SVGAGI. There are 15 residues in the CDR3. Trimming removed 6 bases at V and 5 bases at J, with 18 bases between. The CDR3 spells CASSHAVSAQDTQYF. The CDR3 nucleotides read TGTGCCAGCAGCCACGCAGTGAGCGCACAAGATACGCAGTATTTT.